This T cell receptor beta chain emerged from a study of control samples from healthy donors and cancer patients. CDR3 size: 14 residues. Trimming shortened V by 8 bases and J by 1 base, and 14 bases separated the two germline ends. Germline loops: CDR1 MNHEY, CDR2 SMNVEV (reference sequence). Produced via immunoSEQ multiplex PCR; TCRdb's table is partial and in-frame only. The table has some 170,000 clones, 94% seen once. The sample taken for sequencing was PBMCs. The source of this sequence is a man aged 55 to 70 with colorectal cancer. This sequence joins TRBV27 and TRBJ1-2; D is unresolved. The CDR3 DNA reads as TGTGCCAGCCGCCCGTGGGGAGGTAACTATGGCTACACCTTC. Its protein product is CASRPWGGNYGYTF.